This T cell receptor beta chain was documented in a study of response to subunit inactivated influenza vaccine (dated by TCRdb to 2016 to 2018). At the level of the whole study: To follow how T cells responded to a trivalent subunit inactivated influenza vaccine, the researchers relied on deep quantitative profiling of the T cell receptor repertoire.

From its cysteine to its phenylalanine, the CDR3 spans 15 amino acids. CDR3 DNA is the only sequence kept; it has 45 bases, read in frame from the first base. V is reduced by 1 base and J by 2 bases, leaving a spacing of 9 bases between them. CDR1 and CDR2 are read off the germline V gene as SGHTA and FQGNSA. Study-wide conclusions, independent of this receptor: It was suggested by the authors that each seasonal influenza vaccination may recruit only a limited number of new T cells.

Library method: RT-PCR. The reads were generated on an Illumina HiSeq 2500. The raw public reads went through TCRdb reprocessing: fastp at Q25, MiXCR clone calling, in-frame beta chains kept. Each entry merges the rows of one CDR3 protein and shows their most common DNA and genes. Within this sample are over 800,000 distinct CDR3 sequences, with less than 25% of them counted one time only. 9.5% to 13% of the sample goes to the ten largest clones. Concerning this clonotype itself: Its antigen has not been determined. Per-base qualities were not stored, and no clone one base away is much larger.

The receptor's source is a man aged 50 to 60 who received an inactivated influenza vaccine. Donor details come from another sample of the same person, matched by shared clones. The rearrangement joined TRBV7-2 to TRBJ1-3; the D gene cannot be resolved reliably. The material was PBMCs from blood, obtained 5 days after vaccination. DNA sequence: TGTGCCAGCAGCTTAGTTGGTACCGCTGGAAACACCATATATTTT. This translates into CASSLVGTAGNTIYF.